One and the same sample provided the 7 T cell receptor beta chains below, sequenced in a study of regulatory T cells in long-lasting Graves disease. In building TCR beta libraries, iRepertoire HTBI primers were used together with Arm-PCR of CDR3 regions. TCRdb re-analysed the multiplex PCR reads in MiXCR, keeping a single row per CDR3 protein. This sample has about 530,000 distinct CDR3 sequences, with roughly 15% found just once. Time point noted: newly diagnosed GD, antithyroid drugs for less than 3 months. The authors made the TCR library using RNA they extracted from PBMCs. The same data also contributed to another study, on T cells in Graves' hyperthyroidism and ophthalmopathy.

The sample here was peripheral blood mononuclear cells (PBMCs), taken at new diagnosis, from a patient treated with antithyroid drugs. These receptors were obtained from a woman aged 35-65 years with Graves disease.

The table lists this clonotype with a few counts. V gene TRBV20-1 combines with J gene TRBJ2-7, with a weak D call TRBD2 (7 bases). V was cut by 2 bases and J by 1 base, with 15 bases left in between. Germline V gives CDR1 DFQATT, CDR2 SNEGSKA (reference sequence). The CDR3 is made up of 15 amino acids. The CDR3 loop is CSARRWGGFSYEQYF. The DNA of the CDR3 is TGCAGTGCTAGACGGTGGGGGGGCTTTTCCTACGAGCAGTACTTC.

This clonotype has a count of ten or more. The genes are TRBV6-1 and TRBJ2-7; no definite D call. V shed 8 bases and J shed 4 bases, with 12 bases lying between them. Germline V gene lookup returns CDR1 MNHNS and CDR2 SASEGT. The CDR3 totals 12 residues. In DNA, the CDR3 is TGTGCCAGCGCCCTACACTTATACGAGCAGTACTTC. This sequence encodes CASALHLYEQYF.

The chain is built from TRBV20-1 and TRBJ2-7; 8 bases fit TRBD1. The CDR3 spans 15 residues. Germline values: CDR1 DFQATT, CDR2 SNEGSKA (reference sequence). Germline trimming cut 3 bases from V and 4 bases from J; bases unmatched to any gene: 11. The CDR3 loop reads CSASNSGTGNYEQYF. In DNA, the CDR3 is TGCAGTGCTAGTAACTCCGGGACAGGAAATTACGAGCAGTACTTC.

This clonotype was seen a handful of times. The V and J genes are TRBV6-1 and TRBJ1-1, with D hard to call. The germline CDR1 and CDR2 sequences are MNHNS and SASEGT. This CDR3 comprises 12 residues. V lost 8 bases and J lost 3, with 10 bases in between. CDR3 residues: CASGQGDTEAFF. CDR3 bases: TGTGCCAGCGGGCAAGGAGACACTGAAGCTTTCTTT.

On this clonotype: Since a much larger clone is just one base distant, this may be a read error. This chain connects TRBV13 to TRBJ2-7; D is possibly TRBD1 (7 bases). This CDR3 comprises 16 residues. Germline loops: CDR1 PRHDT, CDR2 FYEKMQ (reference sequence). The CDR3 reads CASSSRGDAISYEQHF. The DNA of the CDR3 is TGTGCCAGCAGCTCCAGGGGGGACGCTATCTCCTACGAGCAGCACTTC.

This clonotype was seen at least ten times. V and J are TRBV5-6 and TRBJ1-5; D is uncertain. The CDR3 loop spans 16 amino acids. Germline CDR1 and CDR2: SGHDT and YYEEEE. Trimming shortened V by 4 bases and J by 2 bases, and 16 bases separated the two germline ends. CDR3 in DNA: TGTGCCAGCAGCCGAAACGTCTTTATTGGCAATCAGCCCCAGCATTTT. This codes for CASSRNVFIGNQPQHF.

This clonotype has more than one count but fewer than ten. The V and J genes are TRBV28 and TRBJ1-5; 8 bases map to TRBD1. This CDR3 is 15 amino acids long. Germline V gene sequence: CDR1 MDHEN, CDR2 SYDVKM. J gave up 1 base and V 7 bases, and 6 bases lay outside the gene matches. In DNA, the CDR3 is TGTGCCAGCACTACAGGGGGAGGGAGCAATCAGCCCCAGCATTTT. Amino acid sequence: CASTTGGGSNQPQHF. Complete variable domain (other parts from reference TRBV28 and TRBJ1-5): DVKVTQSSRYLVKRTGEKVFLECVQDMDHENMFWYRQDPGLGLRLIYFSYDVKMKEKGDIPEGYSVSREKKERFSLILESASTNQTSMYLCASTTGGGSNQPQHFGDGTRLSIL.